The 6 T cell receptor beta chains presented below share a single source sample, sequenced in a study of radiotherapy plus CTLA-4 blockade in lung cancer (dated by TCRdb to the late 2010s). Libraries were prepared through the immunoSEQ multiplex PCR assay. Held by TCRdb, this immuneACCESS table contains in-frame sequences only and omits some clones. Under half of the omission traces to an unresolved V gene where checked; the cause of the rest is unknown. Here the sample has tens of thousands of clones; 72% occur a single time. Roughly a tenth of the sample lies in the top ten. The sample consisted of peripheral blood, taken from a patient treated with radiotherapy plus ipilimumab. These receptors were collected from a human donor with non-small cell lung cancer who had stable disease on radiotherapy plus ipilimumab.

The chain combines TRBV27 with TRBJ2-7; D unresolved. This CDR3 is built from 15 residues. V lost 6 bases, J lost 2 bases, and 17 bases lay in between. CDR1 MNHEY and CDR2 SMNVEV come from the germline V gene (reference sequence). CDR3 coding DNA: TGTGCCAGCAGCCGATCTCCGCGACAAACCTACGAGCAGTACTTC. It encodes CASSRSPRQTYEQYF.

The chain has TRBV5-1 and TRBJ2-1; 8 nucleotides line up with TRBD2. Germline assignment: CDR1 SGHRS and CDR2 YFSETQ. The CDR3 runs 15 residues. The J segment lost 8 bases and the V segment lost 2 bases, leaving 9 bases of the junction unmatched. CDR3 residues: CASSLIRTSIDEQFF. CDR3 DNA: TGCGCCAGCAGCTTAATCAGGACTAGCATCGATGAGCAGTTCTTC.

This clone occurred a few times. The genes are TRBV5-1 and TRBJ2-7; D gene unclear. The CDR3 runs to 13 residues. Germline V gene sequence: CDR1 SGHRS, CDR2 YFSETQ. With 7 bases removed from V and 1 base from J, the gap between germline ends came to 12 bases. The CDR3 DNA sequence: TGCGCCAGCTCCTTTACCCGGTCCTACGAGCAGTACTTC. Protein product: CASSFTRSYEQYF. Full variable domain (outside the CDR3, taken from reference TRBV5-1 and TRBJ2-7): KAGVTQTPRYLIKTRGQQVTLSCSPISGHRSVSWYQQTPGQGLQFLFEYFSETQRNKGNFPGRFSGRQFSNSRSEMNVSTLELGDSALYLCASSFTRSYEQYFGPGTRLTVT.

The genes are TRBV7-9 and TRBJ1-5, with D perhaps TRBD1 (5 bases). The CDR3 has 14 amino acids. V dropped 3 bases and J dropped 3 bases, with 9 bases sitting between them. Germline V gene sequence: CDR1 SEHNR, CDR2 FQNEAQ (reference sequence). This CDR3 is CASSFKGSNQPQHF. The CDR3 nucleotides are TGTGCCAGCAGCTTTAAGGGGTCCAATCAGCCCCAGCATTTT.

Remarks on this clone: Other DNA sequences of this sample code for an identical CDR3. V gene TRBV4-1 combines with J gene TRBJ1-2; 9 bases align to TRBD1. This CDR3 is 13 amino acids long. J gave up 3 bases and V 4 bases, and 0 bases lay outside the gene matches. Germline-derived CDR1 and CDR2 are MGHRA and YSYEKL. The CDR3 nucleotides are TGCGCCAGCAGCCGGACAGGGGACTATGGCTACACCTTC. It codes for CASSRTGDYGYTF.

This clone was detected a few times. V and J are TRBV5-1 and TRBJ2-2; 7 nucleotides line up with TRBD2. This CDR3 has 16 residues. V dropped 0 bases and J dropped 6; count of bases not matched to a gene: 8. Germline CDR1 reads SGHRS; CDR2 reads YFSETQ. DNA of the CDR3: TGCGCCAGCAGCTTGGCCCTCGGGGGAGGGGCCGGGGAGCTGTTTTTT. Amino acid sequence: CASSLALGGGAGELFF.